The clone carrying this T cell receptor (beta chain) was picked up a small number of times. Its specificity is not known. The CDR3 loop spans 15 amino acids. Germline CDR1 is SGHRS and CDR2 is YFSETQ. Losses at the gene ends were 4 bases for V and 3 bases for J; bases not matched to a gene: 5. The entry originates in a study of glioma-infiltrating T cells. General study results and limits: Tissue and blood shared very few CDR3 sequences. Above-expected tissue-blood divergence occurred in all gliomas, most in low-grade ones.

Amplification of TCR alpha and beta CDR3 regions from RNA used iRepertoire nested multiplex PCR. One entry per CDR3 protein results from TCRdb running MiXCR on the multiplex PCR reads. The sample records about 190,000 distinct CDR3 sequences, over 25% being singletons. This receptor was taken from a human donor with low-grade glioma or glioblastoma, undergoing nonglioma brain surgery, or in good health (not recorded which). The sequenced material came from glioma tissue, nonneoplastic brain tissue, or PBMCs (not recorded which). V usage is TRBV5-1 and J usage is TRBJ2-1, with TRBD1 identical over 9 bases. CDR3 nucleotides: TGCGCCAGCAGCATCACAGGGGGCGTCTACAATGAGCAGTTCTTC. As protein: CASSITGGVYNEQFF.